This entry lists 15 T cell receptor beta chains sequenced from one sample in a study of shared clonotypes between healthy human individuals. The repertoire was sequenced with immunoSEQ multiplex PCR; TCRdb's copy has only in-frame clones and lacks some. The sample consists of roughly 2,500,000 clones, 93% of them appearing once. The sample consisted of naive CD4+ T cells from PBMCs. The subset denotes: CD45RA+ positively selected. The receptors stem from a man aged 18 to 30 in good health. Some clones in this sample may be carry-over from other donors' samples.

The CDR3, as DNA: TGTGCCAGCAGTGACTCTAGGACTAGCGGGGTCCATGAGCAGTTCTTC. Translated: CASSDSRTSGVHEQFF. This chain joins TRBV6-4 and TRBJ2-1; 12 nucleotides agree with TRBD2. CDR1 and CDR2 (germline): MRHNA, SNTAGT. This CDR3 is built from 16 residues. V lost 0 bases and J lost 8; bases outside the gene matches: 5.

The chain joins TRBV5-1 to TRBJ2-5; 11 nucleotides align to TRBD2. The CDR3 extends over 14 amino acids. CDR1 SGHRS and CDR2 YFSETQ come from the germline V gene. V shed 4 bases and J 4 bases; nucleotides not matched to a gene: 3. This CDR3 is CASSPSGRRETQYF. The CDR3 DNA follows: TGCGCCAGCAGCCCTAGCGGGAGGAGAGAGACCCAGTACTTC.

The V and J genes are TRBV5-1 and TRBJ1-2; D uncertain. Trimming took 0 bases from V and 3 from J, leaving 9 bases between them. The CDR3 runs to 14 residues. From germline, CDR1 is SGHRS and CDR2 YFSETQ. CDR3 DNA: TGCGCCAGCAGCTTGGTTGTGGGAGACTATGGCTACACCTTC. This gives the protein CASSLVVGDYGYTF.

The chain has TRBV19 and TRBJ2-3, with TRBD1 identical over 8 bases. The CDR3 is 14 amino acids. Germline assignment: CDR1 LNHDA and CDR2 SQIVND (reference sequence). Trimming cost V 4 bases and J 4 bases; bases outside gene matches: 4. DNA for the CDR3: TGTGCCAGTAGTAGGACAGGGTCCGCAGATACGCAGTATTTT. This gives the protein CASSRTGSADTQYF. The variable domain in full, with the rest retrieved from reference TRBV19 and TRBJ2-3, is DGGITQSPKYLFRKEGQNVTLSCEQNLNHDAMYWYRQDPGQGLRLIYYSQIVNDFQKGDIAEGYSVSREKKESFPLTVTSAQKNPTAFYLCASSRTGSADTQYFGPGTRLTVL.

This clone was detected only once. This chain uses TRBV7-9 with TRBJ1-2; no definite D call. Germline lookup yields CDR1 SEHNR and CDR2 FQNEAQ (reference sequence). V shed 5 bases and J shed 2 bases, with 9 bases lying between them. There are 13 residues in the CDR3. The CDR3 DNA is TGTGCCAGCAGCGTAGGCCGGAACTATGGCTACACCTTC. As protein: CASSVGRNYGYTF.

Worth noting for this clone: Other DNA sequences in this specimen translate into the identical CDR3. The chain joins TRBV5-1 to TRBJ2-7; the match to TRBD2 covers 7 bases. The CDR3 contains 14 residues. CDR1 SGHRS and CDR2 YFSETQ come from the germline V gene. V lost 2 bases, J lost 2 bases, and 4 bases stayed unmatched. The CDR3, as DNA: TGCGCCAGCAGCTTCTCCGGGACTACCTACGAGCAGTACTTC. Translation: CASSFSGTTYEQYF.

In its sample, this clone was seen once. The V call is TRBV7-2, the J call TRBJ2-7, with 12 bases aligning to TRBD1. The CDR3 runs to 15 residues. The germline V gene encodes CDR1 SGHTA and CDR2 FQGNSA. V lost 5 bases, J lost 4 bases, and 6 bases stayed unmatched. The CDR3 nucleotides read TGTGCCAGCAGCCTGGGACAGGGGGCGGGGTACGAGCAGTACTTC. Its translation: CASSLGQGAGYEQYF. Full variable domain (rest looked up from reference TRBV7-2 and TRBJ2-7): GAGVSQSPSNKVTEKGKDVELRCDPISGHTALYWYRQSLGQGLEFLIYFQGNSAPDKSGLPSDRFSAERTGGSVSTLTIQRTQQEDSAVYLCASSLGQGAGYEQYFGPGTRLTVT.

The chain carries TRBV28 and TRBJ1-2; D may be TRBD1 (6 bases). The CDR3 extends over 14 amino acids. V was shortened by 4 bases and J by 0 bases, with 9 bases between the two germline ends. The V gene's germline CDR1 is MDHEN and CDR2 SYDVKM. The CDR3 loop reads CASSSRTANYGYTF. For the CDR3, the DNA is TGTGCCAGCAGTTCTAGGACAGCTAACTATGGCTACACCTTC.

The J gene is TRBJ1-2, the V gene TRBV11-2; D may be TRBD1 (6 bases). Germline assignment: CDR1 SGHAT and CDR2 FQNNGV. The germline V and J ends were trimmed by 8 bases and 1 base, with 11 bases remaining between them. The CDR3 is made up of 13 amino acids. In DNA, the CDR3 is TGTGCCAGCTCGGCGGACAGTAACTATGGCTACACCTTC. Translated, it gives CASSADSNYGYTF.

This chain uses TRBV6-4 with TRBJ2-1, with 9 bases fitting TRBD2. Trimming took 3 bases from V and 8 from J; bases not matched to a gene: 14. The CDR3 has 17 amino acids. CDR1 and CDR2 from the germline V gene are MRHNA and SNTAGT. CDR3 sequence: CASSDHLAGSSKHEQFF. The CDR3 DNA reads TGTGCCAGCAGTGATCACCTAGCGGGAAGTTCTAAGCATGAGCAGTTCTTC.

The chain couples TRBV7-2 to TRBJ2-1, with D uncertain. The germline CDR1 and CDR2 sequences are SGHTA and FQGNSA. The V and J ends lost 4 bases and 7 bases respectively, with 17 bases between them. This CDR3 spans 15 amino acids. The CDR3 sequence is CASSSPQGSPNEQFF. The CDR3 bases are TGTGCCAGCAGCTCGCCCCAAGGATCTCCTAATGAGCAGTTCTTC.

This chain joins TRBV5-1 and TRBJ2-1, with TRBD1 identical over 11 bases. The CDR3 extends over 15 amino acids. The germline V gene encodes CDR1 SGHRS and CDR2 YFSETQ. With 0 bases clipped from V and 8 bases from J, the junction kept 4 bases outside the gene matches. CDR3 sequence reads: CASSLEGQGAHEQFF. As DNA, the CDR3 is TGCGCCAGCAGCTTGGAAGGACAGGGGGCCCATGAGCAGTTCTTC.

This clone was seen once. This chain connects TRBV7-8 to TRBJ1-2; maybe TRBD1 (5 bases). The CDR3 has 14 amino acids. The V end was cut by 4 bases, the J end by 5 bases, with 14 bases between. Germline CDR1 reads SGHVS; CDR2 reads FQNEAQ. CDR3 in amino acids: CASSSRGAWYGYTF. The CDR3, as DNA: TGTGCCAGCAGCTCTCGGGGCGCTTGGTATGGCTACACCTTC.

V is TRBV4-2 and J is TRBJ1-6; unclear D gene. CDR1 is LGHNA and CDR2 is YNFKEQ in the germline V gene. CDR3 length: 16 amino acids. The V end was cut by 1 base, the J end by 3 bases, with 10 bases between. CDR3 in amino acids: CASSQAEGDYNSPLHF. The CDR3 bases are TGTGCCAGCAGCCAAGCCGAGGGCGACTATAATTCACCCCTCCACTTT.

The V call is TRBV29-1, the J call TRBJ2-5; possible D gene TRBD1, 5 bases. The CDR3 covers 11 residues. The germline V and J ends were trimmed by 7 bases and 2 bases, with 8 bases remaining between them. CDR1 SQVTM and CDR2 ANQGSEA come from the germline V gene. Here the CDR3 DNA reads TGCAGCGCGACAGTACAAGAGACCCAGTACTTC. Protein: CSATVQETQYF.